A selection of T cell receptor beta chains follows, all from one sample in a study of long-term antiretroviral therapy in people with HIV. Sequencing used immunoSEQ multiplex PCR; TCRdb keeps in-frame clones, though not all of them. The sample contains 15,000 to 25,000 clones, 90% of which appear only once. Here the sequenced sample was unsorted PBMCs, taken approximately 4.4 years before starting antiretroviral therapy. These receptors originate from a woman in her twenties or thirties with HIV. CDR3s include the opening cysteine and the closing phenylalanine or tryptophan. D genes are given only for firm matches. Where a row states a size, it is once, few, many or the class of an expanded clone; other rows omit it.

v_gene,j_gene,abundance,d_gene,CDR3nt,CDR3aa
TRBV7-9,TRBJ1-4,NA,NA,TGTGCCAGCGGGGGAGGTAATGAAAAACTGTTTTTT,CASGGGNEKLFF
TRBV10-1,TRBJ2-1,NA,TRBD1,TGCGCCAGCAGTGAGTCGGGGACAGGCAATGAGCAGTTCTTC,CASSESGTGNEQFF
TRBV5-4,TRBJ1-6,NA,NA,TGTGCCAGCAGCTTGGATCAGAATTCACCCCTCCACTTT,CASSLDQNSPLHF
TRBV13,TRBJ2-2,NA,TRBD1,TGTGCCAGCAGCTCAGCGGGACAGGGGGTAGGGGAGCTGTTTTTT,CASSSAGQGVGELFF
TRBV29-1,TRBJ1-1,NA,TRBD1,TGCAGCGTTGACAGCAGCGTACAGGGGGCTTTCTTT,CSVDSSVQGAFF
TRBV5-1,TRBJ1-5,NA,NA,TGCGCCAGCAGCTTGGGAGGCGGGGTTGGAGGCAATCAGCCCCAGCATTTT,CASSLGGGVGGNQPQHF
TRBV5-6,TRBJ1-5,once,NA,TGTGCCAGCAGCTTGGGGCCCCAGACAGATCAGCCCCAGCATTTT,CASSLGPQTDQPQHF
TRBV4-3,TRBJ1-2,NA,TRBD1,TGCGCCAGCAGCTCGGGGGACAGACTTAACTATGGCTACACCTTC,CASSSGDRLNYGYTF
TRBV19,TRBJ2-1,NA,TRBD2,TGTGCCAGTAGCAAGCGGGGGGGTAGCTCCTACAATGAGCAGTTCTTC,CASSKRGGSSYNEQFF
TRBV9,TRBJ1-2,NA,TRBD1,TGTGCCAGCAGCGGACAGGGCGGCTGGGGGAACTATGGCTACACCTTC,CASSGQGGWGNYGYTF
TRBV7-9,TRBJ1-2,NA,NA,TGTGCCAGCAGCCCACAGTCCTGGGGCTACACCTTC,CASSPQSWGYTF
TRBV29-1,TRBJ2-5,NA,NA,TGCAGCGTTGCCCGGGACACTCAGTACCAAGAGACCCAGTACTTC,CSVARDTQYQETQYF
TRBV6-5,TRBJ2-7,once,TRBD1,TGTGCCAGCAGAACAGGGGCCCTCTACGAGCAGTACTTC,CASRTGALYEQYF
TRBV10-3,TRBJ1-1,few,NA,TGTGCCATCCGGGAGAACACTGAAGCTTTCTTT,CAIRENTEAFF
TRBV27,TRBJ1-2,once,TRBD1,TGTGCCAGCAGCCTACGACAGGGGTTAAACTATGGCTACACCTTC,CASSLRQGLNYGYTF
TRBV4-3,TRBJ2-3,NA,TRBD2,TGCGCCAGCAGCTCTAGCGGGGGAAGGACAGATACGCAGTATTTT,CASSSSGGRTDTQYF
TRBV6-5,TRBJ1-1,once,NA,TGTGCCAGCAGTTACCCTATGACGGACACTGAAGCTTTCTTT,CASSYPMTDTEAFF
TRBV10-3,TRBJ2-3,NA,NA,TGTGCCATCAGTGACGGGGCAGGGGCAACAGATACGCAGTATTTT,CAISDGAGATDTQYF
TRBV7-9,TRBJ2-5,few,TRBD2,TGTGCCAGCAGCTCACTAGCGGGGGGGCGAGAGACCCAGTACTTC,CASSSLAGGRETQYF
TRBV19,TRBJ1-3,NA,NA,TGTGCCAGTAGTGTATCCGGGACACGGCAATCGGTCGGAAACACCATATATTTT,CASSVSGTRQSVGNTIYF
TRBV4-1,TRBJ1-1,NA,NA,TGCGCCAGCAGCCAAGAAAGGGAGAGGGCGGCTTTCTTT,CASSQERERAAFF
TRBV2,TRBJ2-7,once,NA,TGTGCCAGCAGTGCCCGAGGCTGGGCGCAGGACGAGCAGTACTTC,CASSARGWAQDEQYF
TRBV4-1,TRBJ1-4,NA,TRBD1,TGCGCCAGCAGCCCGGGTACACGACAGGGTGAAAAACTGTTTTTT,CASSPGTRQGEKLFF
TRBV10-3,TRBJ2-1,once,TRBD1,TGTGCCACCTCAGGGGGTGCCGGCTCCTACAATGAGCAGTTCTTC,CATSGGAGSYNEQFF